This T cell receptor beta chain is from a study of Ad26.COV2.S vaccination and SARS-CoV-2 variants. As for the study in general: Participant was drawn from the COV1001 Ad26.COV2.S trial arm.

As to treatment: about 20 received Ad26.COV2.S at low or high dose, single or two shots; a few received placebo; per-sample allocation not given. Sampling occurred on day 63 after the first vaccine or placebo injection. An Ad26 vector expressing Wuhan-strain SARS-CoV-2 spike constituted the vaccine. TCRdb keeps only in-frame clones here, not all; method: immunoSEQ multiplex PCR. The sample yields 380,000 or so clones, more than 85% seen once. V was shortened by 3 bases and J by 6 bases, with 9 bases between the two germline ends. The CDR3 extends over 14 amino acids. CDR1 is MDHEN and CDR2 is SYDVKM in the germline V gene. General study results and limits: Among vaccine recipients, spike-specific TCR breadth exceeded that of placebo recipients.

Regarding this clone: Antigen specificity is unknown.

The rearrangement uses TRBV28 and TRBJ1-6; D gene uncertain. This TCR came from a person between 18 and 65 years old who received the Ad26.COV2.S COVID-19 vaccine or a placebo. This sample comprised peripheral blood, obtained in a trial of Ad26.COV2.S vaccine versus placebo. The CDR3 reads CASSFHQPNSPLHF. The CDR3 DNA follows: TGTGCCAGCAGTTTCCACCAGCCTAATTCACCCCTCCACTTT.